This TCR beta chain came from a study of blood T cell repertoires in COVID-19. Across the whole study: T cells, B-cell-depleted T cells, or PBMCs supplied cDNA or gDNA.

Using immunoSEQ multiplex PCR, the repertoire was profiled, and TCRdb retains in-frame clones only, with some absent. This sample has about 350,000 clones, with roughly 90% found just once. Participants' reported clinical history set cohort assignment. A COVID-19 case was met by exposed participants within 2 weeks before study entry. This CDR3 region has 18 residues. CDR1 and CDR2 (germline): LGHDT, YNNKEL (reference sequence). Trimming took 0 bases from V and 4 from J; bases not matched to a gene: 13. This clonotype originated in a woman aged 30 to 39 who had been exposed to COVID-19. The sequenced sample consisted of PBMCs or T cells enriched from blood (not recorded which). The chain carries TRBV3-1 (or the pseudogene TRBV3-2) and TRBJ2-7; TRBD2 matches at 9 bases. The CDR3 region is CASSQDTGSLAGYYEQYF. As DNA, the CDR3 is TGTGCCAGCAGCCAAGATACCGGTTCGCTAGCGGGGTATTACGAGCAGTACTTC.